This TCR beta chain was sequenced for a study of T cell repertoires in aging, cancer and after chemotherapy. Peripheral blood genomic DNA, not sorted cells or RNA, was the template. A mixed TRB-A/B primer pool amplified rearranged TRB by multiplex touch-down PCR. TCRdb ran MiXCR on the multiplex PCR reads and lists one entry per CDR3 protein. There are more than 6,500 distinct CDR3 sequences in the sample; around two fifths occur only once, and more than 4% lies in the top ten. Germline V gives CDR1 SGHRS, CDR2 YFSETQ. V was trimmed by 2 bases and J by 0 bases, leaving 9 bases between them. The CDR3 runs 15 residues.

What was sequenced was blood. The chain couples TRBV5-1 to TRBJ2-1; D unresolved. The sequence came from a human donor in good health. For the CDR3, the DNA is TGCGCCAGCAGCTTAGAGGTAAGCTCCTACAATGAGCAGTTCTTC. Protein sequence: CASSLEVSSYNEQFF.